The 17 T cell receptor beta chains reported below all come from one sample, sequenced in a study of CD8 T cells in ankylosing spondylitis. TCRdb independently ran MiXCR on the 5' RACE reads; one entry per CDR3 protein. The table shows 700,000 or so distinct CDR3 sequences, with around 17% occurring only once. General study points: There was a TCR beta motif, made of several highly homologous variants, that appeared characteristic of ankylosing spondylitis blood.

Their antigens are not known. Sequenced input: blood, either unsorted or a sorted T cell fraction (not recorded which). The receptors shown here come from a male donor with ankylosing spondylitis.

This chain joins TRBV4-3 and TRBJ2-1; possibly TRBD2 for D (5 bases). The CDR3 is 16 residues long. Trimming stripped 1 base from V and 4 bases from J, with 14 bases between. The germline V gene has CDR1 LGHNA and CDR2 YSLEER. The CDR3 protein is CASSQGVRGSYNEQFF. Here the CDR3 DNA reads TGCGCCAGCAGCCAAGGAGTGAGAGGGTCGTACAATGAGCAGTTCTTC.

This clonotype showed up just a few times. J is TRBJ2-3 and V is TRBV12-3 or TRBV12-4; D could derive from TRBD1 or TRBD2 (5 bases each). The CDR3 totals 15 residues. The V and J ends lost 3 bases and 4 bases respectively, with 14 bases between them. This CDR3 reads CASSFGALGADTQYF. The CDR3 region has the DNA TGTGCCAGCAGTTTCGGGGCCCTCGGGGCAGATACGCAGTATTTT.

This clonotype was seen a few times. The CDR3 DNA reads as TGCAGCGCAACTGACAGGTTTTCCTACGAGCAGTACTTC. The encoded protein is CSATDRFSYEQYF. This chain connects TRBV29-1 to TRBJ2-7; D perhaps matches TRBD1 (6 bases). This CDR3 region has 13 residues. The germline gives CDR1 SQVTM, CDR2 ANQGSEA. The ends were cut back, 7 bases at V and 1 base at J, with 14 bases in the middle.

In this sample, this clonotype turned up a few times. CDR3 in DNA: TGTGCCAGCAGTCCGAGGGGCCTCTCAGAGACCCAGTACTTC. Translation: CASSPRGLSETQYF. The gene calls are TRBV6-2 or TRBV6-3 and TRBJ2-5; the D gene could be TRBD1 or TRBD2 (5 bases each). CDR1 is MNHEY and CDR2 is SVGEGT in the germline V gene. This CDR3 region has 14 residues. The V and J ends lost 5 bases and 4 bases respectively, with 14 bases between them.

V and J are TRBV5-4 and TRBJ2-2, with 9 bases matching TRBD2. The CDR3 totals 16 residues. In germline, CDR1 is SGHNT, CDR2 YYREEE (reference sequence). V dropped 3 bases and J dropped 2; count of bases not matched to a gene: 5. CDR3 coding DNA: TGTGCCAGCAGCTCGGGGACTAGCAGAAACACCGGGGAGCTGTTTTTT. It yields the protein CASSSGTSRNTGELFF. Full variable domain (rest looked up from reference TRBV5-4 and TRBJ2-2): ETGVTQSPTHLIKTRGQQVTLRCSSQSGHNTVSWYQQALGQGPQFIFQYYREEENGRGNFPPRFSGLQFPNYSSELNVNALELDDSALYLCASSSGTSRNTGELFFGEGSRLTVL.

The chain is built from TRBV20-1 and TRBJ1-5, with 10 bases fitting TRBD1. CDR1 and CDR2 (germline): DFQATT, SNEGSKA (reference sequence). This CDR3 has 17 amino acids. J lost 0 bases, V lost 6 bases, and 11 bases had no gene match. This chain's CDR3 is CSAEPTGQGFSNQPQHF. CDR3 nucleotides: TGCAGTGCGGAGCCAACGGGACAGGGGTTTAGCAATCAGCCCCAGCATTTT.

The chain employs TRBV20-1 and TRBJ2-3; D might be TRBD1 or TRBD2, each matching 5 bases. The V gene lost 6 bases and the J gene lost 1 base, with 17 bases spanning the gap. CDR1 and CDR2 (germline): DFQATT, SNEGSKA (reference sequence). This CDR3 is built from 15 residues. The DNA of the CDR3 is TGCAGTGCCTCCGGGACCATAGGTGGCACAGATACGCAGTATTTT. Translation: CSASGTIGGTDTQYF.

The chain uses TRBV20-1 and TRBJ2-7; D remains ambiguous. The germline V and J ends were trimmed by 4 bases and 2 bases, with 18 bases remaining between them. This CDR3 comprises 15 residues. CDR1 and CDR2 from the germline V gene are DFQATT and SNEGSKA (reference sequence). CDR3 in DNA: TGCAGTGCTATCCGGACGACCGCTCAAACCTACGAGCAGTACTTC. It specifies CSAIRTTAQTYEQYF.

This clonotype turned up a few times. The genes are TRBV7-2 and TRBJ2-7, with D possibly called TRBD1 or TRBD2 (5 bases each). The CDR3 spans 15 residues. Deletions cut 5 bases from V and 0 bases from J, with 14 bases between. Germline V gene sequence: CDR1 SGHTA, CDR2 FQGNSA. Here the CDR3 DNA reads TGTGCCAGCAGCCCTTCCGGGACCCTCTCCTACGAGCAGTACTTC. Translated, it gives CASSPSGTLSYEQYF.

The chain couples TRBV24-1 to TRBJ2-7; 9 positions match TRBD1. Germline lookup yields CDR1 KGHDR and CDR2 SFDVKD. V lost 4 bases to trimming and J lost 5 bases; unmatched junction nucleotides: 5. The CDR3 runs 14 residues. The CDR3 region has the DNA TGTGCCACCAGTGAACGGGACAGGGTCGACGAGCAGTACTTC. It encodes CATSERDRVDEQYF.

The chain is built from TRBV7-9 and TRBJ2-7; 7 bases align to TRBD2. The CDR3 consists of 16 residues. Germline CDR1 and CDR2: SEHNR and FQNEAQ (reference sequence). J lost 6 bases, V lost 4 bases, and 15 bases had no gene match. CDR3 nucleotides: TGTGCCAGCAGCTCGGCCGGGGTAGCGGGCTCCCCCGAGCAGTACTTC. Amino acid sequence: CASSSAGVAGSPEQYF.

The rearrangement links TRBV4-3 to TRBJ2-1; no reliable D call. The V end was cut by 5 bases, the J end by 8 bases, with 13 bases between. The CDR3 extends over 13 amino acids. CDR1 and CDR2 from the germline V gene are LGHNA and YSLEER. This CDR3 reads CASSESRGYEQFF. In DNA form, the CDR3 reads TGCGCCAGCAGCGAGAGTCGAGGCTATGAGCAGTTCTTC.

This sequence joins TRBV7-9 and TRBJ2-1, with 12 bases lining up with TRBD1. The J segment lost 4 bases and the V segment lost 5 bases, leaving 9 bases of the junction unmatched. Germline lookup yields CDR1 SEHNR and CDR2 FQNEAQ (reference sequence). The CDR3 loop spans 17 amino acids. The CDR3 region is CASSHEGTGGQYNEQFF. The CDR3 DNA is TGTGCCAGCAGCCACGAAGGGACAGGGGGCCAGTACAATGAGCAGTTCTTC.

This clonotype was detected only a few times. This chain connects TRBV5-1 to TRBJ2-1; 7 nucleotides agree with TRBD2. The CDR3 spans 15 residues. J gave up 4 bases and V 2 bases, and 6 bases lay outside the gene matches. The germline V gene has CDR1 SGHRS and CDR2 YFSETQ. In nucleotides, the CDR3 is TGCGCCAGCAGCTTATTTGGGGAGGGATACAATGAGCAGTTCTTC. This codes for CASSLFGEGYNEQFF.

This clonotype was seen more than once but under ten times. The chain links TRBV2 to TRBJ2-1; D might be TRBD1 (6 bases). V was clipped by 10 bases and J by 6 bases, with 16 bases between them. The CDR3 is 13 residues long. CDR1 SNHLY and CDR2 FYNNEI come from the germline V gene. This chain's CDR3 is CAMTSGQRNEQFF. In nucleotides, the CDR3 is TGTGCCATGACCTCCGGACAGCGCAATGAGCAGTTCTTC.

The gene calls are TRBV20-1 and TRBJ2-7, with 11 bases matching TRBD2. The CDR3 spans 16 residues. The J segment lost 7 bases and the V segment lost 3 bases, leaving 14 bases of the junction unmatched. The germline V gene has CDR1 DFQATT and CDR2 SNEGSKA (reference sequence). This chain's CDR3 is CSASLAGGIQGEEQYF. In DNA, the CDR3 is TGCAGTGCTAGTCTAGCGGGAGGCATCCAGGGGGAAGAGCAGTACTTC.

This chain uses TRBV25-1 with TRBJ1-2; 8 bases are a match to TRBD1. After removal of 0 bases from V and 4 bases from J, the junction contained 4 bases not matched to a gene. The CDR3 contains 15 residues. Germline V gene data show CDR1 as MGHDK and CDR2 as SYGVNS. CDR3 DNA sequence: TGTGCCAGCAGTGAATATGAAACAGGGGGCTATGGCTACACCTTC. Protein product: CASSEYETGGYGYTF.